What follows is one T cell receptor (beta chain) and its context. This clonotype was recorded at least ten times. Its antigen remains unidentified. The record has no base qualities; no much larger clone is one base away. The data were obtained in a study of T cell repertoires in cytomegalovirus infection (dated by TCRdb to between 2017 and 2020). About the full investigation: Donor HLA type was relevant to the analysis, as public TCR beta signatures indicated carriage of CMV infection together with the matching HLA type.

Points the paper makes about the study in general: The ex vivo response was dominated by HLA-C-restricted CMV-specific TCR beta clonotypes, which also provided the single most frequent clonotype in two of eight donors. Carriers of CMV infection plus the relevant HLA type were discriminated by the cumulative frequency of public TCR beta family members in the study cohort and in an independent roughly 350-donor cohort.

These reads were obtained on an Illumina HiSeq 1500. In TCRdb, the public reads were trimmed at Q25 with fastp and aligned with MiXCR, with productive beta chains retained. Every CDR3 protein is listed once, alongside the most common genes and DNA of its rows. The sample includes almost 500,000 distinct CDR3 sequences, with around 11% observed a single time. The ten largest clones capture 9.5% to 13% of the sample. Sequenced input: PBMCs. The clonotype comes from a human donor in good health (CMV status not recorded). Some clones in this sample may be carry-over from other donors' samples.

The nucleotide sequence reads as follows: TGTGCCAGCAGCTTAGCAATTTGGGACTCTAACCCGGGAGCGAACACTGAAGCTTTCTTT. It encodes CASSLAIWDSNPGANTEAFF. The chain is assembled from TRBV7-6 and TRBJ1-1, with a tentative D gene TRBD1 over 5 matching bases. Taken from cysteine to phenylalanine, the CDR3 has 20 residues. Solely the CDR3 DNA is kept, with 60 bases framed from the first base. The V and J ends are trimmed by 0 bases and 1 base, leaving 24 bases between them. The germline V gene yields SGHVS for CDR1 and FNYEAQ for CDR2.